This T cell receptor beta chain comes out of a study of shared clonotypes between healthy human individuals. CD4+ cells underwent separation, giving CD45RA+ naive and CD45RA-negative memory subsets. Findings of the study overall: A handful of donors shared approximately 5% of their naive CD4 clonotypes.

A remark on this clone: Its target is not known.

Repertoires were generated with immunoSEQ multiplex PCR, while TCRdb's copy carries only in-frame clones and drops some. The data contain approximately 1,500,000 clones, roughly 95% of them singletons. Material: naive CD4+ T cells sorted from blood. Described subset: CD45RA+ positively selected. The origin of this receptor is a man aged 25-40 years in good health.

CDR3 nucleotide sequence: TGTGCCAGCAGCGCACAGGGTGGAGTCTCTGGAAACACCATATATTTT. It is translated as CASSAQGGVSGNTIYF. The chain links TRBV9 to TRBJ1-3, with D tentatively TRBD1 (6 bases). Germline V gives CDR1 SGDLS, CDR2 YYNGEE. The CDR3 has 16 amino acids. V was pared by 3 bases and J by 0 bases, with 13 bases between.